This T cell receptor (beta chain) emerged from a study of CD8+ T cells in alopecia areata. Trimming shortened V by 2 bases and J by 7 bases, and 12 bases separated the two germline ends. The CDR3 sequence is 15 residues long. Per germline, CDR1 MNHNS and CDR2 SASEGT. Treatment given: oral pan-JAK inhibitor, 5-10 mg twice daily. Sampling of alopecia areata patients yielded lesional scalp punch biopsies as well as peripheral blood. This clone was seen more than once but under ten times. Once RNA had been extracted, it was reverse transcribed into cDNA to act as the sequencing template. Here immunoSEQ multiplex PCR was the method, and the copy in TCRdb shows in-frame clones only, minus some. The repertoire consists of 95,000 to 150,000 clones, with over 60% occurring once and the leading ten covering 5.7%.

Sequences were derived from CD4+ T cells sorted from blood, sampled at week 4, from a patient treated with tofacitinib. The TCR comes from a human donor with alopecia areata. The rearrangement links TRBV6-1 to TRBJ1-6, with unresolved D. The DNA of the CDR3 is TGTGCCAGCAGTGAATTTAGGCAGGTGAATTCACCCCTCCACTTT. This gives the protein CASSEFRQVNSPLHF.